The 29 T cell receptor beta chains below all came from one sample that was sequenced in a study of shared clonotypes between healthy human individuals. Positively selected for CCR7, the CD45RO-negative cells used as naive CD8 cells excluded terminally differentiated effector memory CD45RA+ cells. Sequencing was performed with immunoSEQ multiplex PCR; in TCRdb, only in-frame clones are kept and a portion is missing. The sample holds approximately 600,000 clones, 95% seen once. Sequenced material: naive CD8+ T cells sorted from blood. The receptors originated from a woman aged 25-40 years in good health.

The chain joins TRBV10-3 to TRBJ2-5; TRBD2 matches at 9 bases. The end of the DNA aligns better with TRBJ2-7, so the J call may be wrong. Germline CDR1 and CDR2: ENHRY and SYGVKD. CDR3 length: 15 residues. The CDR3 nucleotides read TGTGCCATCAGTGGAGGTCTAGCGGGGACCTACGAGCAGTACTTC. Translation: CAISGGLAGTYEQYF.

The CDR3 nucleotides are TGTGCCAGCAGCTTAGGCGGCACTGCAAGTGGCTACACCTTC. It specifies CASSLGGTASGYTF. The chain has TRBV13 and TRBJ1-2; no clear D. This CDR3 is built from 14 residues. Trimming took 0 bases from V and 7 from J, leaving 12 bases between them. Germline V gene lookup returns CDR1 PRHDT and CDR2 FYEKMQ (reference sequence).

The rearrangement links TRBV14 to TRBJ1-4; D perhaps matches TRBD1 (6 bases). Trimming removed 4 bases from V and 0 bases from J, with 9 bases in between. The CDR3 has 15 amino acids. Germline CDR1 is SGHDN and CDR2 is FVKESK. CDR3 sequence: CASSPGQTTNEKLFF. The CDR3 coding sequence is TGTGCCAGCAGCCCCGGACAGACAACTAATGAAAAACTGTTTTTT.

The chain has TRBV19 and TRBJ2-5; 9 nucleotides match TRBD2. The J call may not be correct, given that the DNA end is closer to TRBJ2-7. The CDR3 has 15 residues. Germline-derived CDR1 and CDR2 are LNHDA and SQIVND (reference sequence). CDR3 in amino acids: CASSNSGRSPYEQYF. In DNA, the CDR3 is TGTGCCAGTAGCAATAGCGGGAGAAGCCCCTACGAGCAGTACTTC.

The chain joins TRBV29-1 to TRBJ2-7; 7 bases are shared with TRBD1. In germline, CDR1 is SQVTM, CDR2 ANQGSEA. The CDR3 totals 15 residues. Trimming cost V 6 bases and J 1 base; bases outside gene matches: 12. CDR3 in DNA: TGCAGCGTAACGTTGGGTCCAGGGGGATCCTACGAGCAGTACTTC. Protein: CSVTLGPGGSYEQYF.

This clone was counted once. The CDR3 spells CASSLEGGTEAFF. The CDR3 region has the DNA TGTGCCAGCAGCTTAGAGGGGGGGACTGAAGCTTTCTTT. The chain is built from TRBV7-9 and TRBJ1-1, with TRBD1 as a possible D gene (6 bases). Trimming took off 1 base at V and 5 bases at J, with 8 bases between the two ends. Germline-derived CDR1 and CDR2 are SEHNR and FQNEAQ (reference sequence). The CDR3 extends over 13 amino acids.

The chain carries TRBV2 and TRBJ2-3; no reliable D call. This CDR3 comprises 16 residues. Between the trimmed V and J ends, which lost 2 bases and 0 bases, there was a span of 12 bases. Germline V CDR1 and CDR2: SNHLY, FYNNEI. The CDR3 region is CASSEPPSGSTDTQYF. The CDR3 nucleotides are TGTGCCAGCAGTGAACCTCCCTCGGGCAGCACAGATACGCAGTATTTT.

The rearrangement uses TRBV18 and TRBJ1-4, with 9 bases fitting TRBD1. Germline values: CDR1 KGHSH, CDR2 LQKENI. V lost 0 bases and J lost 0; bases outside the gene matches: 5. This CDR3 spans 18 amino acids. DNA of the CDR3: TGTGCCAGCTCACCACCCCCGGACAGGGGCACAACTAATGAAAAACTGTTTTTT. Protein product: CASSPPPDRGTTNEKLFF.

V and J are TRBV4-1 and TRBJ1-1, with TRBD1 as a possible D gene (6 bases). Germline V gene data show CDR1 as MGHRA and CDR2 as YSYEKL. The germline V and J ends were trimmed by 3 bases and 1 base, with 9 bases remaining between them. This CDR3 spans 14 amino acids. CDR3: CASSQGHQNTEAFF. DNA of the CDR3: TGCGCCAGCAGCCAGGGACATCAGAACACTGAAGCTTTCTTT.

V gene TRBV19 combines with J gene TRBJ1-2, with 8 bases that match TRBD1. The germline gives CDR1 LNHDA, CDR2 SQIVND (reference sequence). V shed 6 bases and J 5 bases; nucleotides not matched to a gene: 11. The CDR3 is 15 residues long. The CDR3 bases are TGTGCCAGTAGCTCCGGGACAGGTGGGAGTTATGGCTACACCTTC. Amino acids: CASSSGTGGSYGYTF.

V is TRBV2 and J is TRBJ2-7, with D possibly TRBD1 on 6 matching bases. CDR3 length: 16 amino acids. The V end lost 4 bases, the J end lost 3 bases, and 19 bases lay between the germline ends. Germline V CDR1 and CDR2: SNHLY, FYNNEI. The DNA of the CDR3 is TGTGCCAGCAGTGTACCATCTGACAGGCTGGACTACGAGCAGTACTTC. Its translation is CASSVPSDRLDYEQYF.

CDR3 nucleotide sequence: TGCGCCAGCAGTGAAAGTATTGACGTGCGCACTGAAGCTTTCTTT. Residues: CASSESIDVRTEAFF. The chain links TRBV10-1 to TRBJ1-1; D unclear. The length of the CDR3 is 15 residues. CDR1 is WNHNN, CDR2 SYGVQD, per germline (reference sequence). V was shortened by 3 bases and J by 4 bases, with 15 bases between the two germline ends.

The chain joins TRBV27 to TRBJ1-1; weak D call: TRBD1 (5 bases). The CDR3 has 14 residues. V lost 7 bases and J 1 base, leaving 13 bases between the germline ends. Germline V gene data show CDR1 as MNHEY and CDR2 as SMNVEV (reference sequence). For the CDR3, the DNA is TGTGCCAGCAAGGTGGGGGGAGGGAACACTGAAGCTTTCTTT. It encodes CASKVGGGNTEAFF.

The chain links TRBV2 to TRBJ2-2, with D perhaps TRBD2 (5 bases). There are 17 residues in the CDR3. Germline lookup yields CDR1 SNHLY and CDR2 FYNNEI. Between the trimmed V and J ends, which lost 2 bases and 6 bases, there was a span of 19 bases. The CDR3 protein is CASSENWTGRFPGELFF. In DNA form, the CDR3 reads TGTGCCAGCAGTGAAAACTGGACGGGAAGGTTCCCCGGGGAGCTGTTTTTT.

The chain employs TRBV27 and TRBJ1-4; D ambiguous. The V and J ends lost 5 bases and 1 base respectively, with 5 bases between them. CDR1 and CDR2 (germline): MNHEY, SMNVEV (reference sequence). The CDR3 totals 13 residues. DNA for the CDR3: TGTGCCAGCAGTCCGGGAACTAATGAAAAACTGTTTTTT. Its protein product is CASSPGTNEKLFF.

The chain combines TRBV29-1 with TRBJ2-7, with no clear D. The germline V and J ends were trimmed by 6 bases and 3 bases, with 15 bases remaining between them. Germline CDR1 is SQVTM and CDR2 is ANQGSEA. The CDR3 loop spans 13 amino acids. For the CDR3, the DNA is TGCAGCGTACGCGAGCCTTCGGGCTACGAGCAGTACTTC. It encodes CSVREPSGYEQYF.

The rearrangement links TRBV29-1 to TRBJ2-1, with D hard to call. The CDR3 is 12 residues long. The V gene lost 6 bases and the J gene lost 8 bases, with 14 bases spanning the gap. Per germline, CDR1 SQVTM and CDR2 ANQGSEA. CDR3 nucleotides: TGCAGCGTCAAAGATTTCCGTGATGAGCAGTTCTTC. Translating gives CSVKDFRDEQFF.

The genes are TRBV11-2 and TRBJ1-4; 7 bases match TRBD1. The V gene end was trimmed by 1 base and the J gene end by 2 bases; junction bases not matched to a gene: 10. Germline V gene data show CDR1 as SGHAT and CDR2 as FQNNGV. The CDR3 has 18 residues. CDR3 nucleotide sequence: TGTGCCAGCAGCTTAGGGGTCAGCCTCAGGGGGACTAATGAAAAACTGTTTTTT. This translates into CASSLGVSLRGTNEKLFF.

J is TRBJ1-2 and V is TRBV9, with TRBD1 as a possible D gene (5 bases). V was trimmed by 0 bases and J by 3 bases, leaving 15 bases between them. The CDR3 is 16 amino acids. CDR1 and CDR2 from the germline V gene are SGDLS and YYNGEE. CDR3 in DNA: TGTGCCAGCAGCGTAGATCCGCCCAAAGGGGACTATGGCTACACCTTC. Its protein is CASSVDPPKGDYGYTF.

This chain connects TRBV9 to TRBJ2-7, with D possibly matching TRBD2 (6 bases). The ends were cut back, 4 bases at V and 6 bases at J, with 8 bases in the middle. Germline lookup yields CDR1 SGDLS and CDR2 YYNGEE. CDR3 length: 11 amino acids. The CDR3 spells CASSHGGEQYF. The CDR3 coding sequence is TGTGCCAGCAGCCACGGGGGCGAGCAGTACTTC.

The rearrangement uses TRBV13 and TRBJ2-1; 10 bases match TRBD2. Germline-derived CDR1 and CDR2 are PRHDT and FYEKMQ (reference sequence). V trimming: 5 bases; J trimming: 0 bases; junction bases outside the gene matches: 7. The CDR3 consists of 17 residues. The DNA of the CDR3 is TGTGCCAGCAGCCAATCACTAGCGGGAAGCTCCTACAATGAGCAGTTCTTC. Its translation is CASSQSLAGSSYNEQFF.

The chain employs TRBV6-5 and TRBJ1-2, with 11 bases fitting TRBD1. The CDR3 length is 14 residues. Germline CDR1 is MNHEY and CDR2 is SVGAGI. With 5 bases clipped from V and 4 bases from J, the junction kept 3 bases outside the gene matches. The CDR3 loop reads CASSVDRGPYGYTF. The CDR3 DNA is TGTGCCAGCAGTGTGGACAGGGGGCCCTATGGCTACACCTTC.

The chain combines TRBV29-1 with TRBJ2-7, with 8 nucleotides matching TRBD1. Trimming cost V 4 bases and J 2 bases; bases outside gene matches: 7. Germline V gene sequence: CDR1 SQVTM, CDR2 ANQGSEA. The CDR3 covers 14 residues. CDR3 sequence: CSVVRDRLTYEQYF. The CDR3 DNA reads TGCAGCGTTGTAAGGGACAGGTTAACCTACGAGCAGTACTTC.

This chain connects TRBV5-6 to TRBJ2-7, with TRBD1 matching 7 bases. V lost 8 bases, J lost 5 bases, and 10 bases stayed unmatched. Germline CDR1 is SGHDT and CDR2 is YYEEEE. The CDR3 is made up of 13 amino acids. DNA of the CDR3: TGTGCCAGTCAGTACAGGGGTTCCCACGAGCAGTACTTC. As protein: CASQYRGSHEQYF.

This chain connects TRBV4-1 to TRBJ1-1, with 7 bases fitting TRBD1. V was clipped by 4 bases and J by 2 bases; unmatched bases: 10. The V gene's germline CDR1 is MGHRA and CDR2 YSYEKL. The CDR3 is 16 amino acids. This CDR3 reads CASSPSTGQLNTEAFF. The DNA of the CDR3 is TGCGCCAGCAGCCCGTCGACGGGACAGCTCAACACTGAAGCTTTCTTT.

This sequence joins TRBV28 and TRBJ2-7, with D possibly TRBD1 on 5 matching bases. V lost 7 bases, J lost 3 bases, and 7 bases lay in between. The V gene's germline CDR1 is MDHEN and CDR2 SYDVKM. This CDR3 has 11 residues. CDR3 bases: TGTGCCAGCAAAGACAGCTACGAGCAGTACTTC. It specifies CASKDSYEQYF.

The CDR3 nucleotides are TGTGCCAGCAGCCAGACTAAGGCATGGGCCTACGAGCAGTACTTC. This translates into CASSQTKAWAYEQYF. V is TRBV7-9 and J is TRBJ2-7; tentative D call: TRBD2 (5 bases). V was clipped by 5 bases and J by 2 bases, with 16 bases between them. The CDR3 spans 15 residues. Per germline, CDR1 SEHNR and CDR2 FQNEAQ (reference sequence).

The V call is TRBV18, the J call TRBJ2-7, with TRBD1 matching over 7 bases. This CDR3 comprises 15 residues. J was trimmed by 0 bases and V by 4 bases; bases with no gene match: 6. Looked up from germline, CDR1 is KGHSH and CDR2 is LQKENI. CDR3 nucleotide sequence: TGTGCCAGCTCACAGAAGACAGGGCCCTCCTACGAGCAGTACTTC. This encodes CASSQKTGPSYEQYF.

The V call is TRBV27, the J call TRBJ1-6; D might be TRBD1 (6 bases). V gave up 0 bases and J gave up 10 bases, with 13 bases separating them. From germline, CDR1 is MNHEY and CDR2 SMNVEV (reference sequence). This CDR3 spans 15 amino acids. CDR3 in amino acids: CASSLSDRDNSPLHF. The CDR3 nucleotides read TGTGCCAGCAGTTTATCGGATAGGGACAACTCACCCCTCCACTTT.